The 19 T cell receptor beta chains reported below all come from one sample, sequenced in a study of T cell responses to AZD1222 COVID-19 vaccine. The assay was immunoSEQ multiplex PCR, and TCRdb's table has in-frame clones only and misses some. Among over 100,000 clones, 88% were seen once, and the ten largest hold roughly 2.3%. The specimen comprised peripheral blood, sampled on day 0 of AZD1222 vaccination. The receptors originated from an adult in good health.

This chain connects TRBV3-1 (or the pseudogene TRBV3-2) to TRBJ1-6; 8 nucleotides line up with TRBD1. The CDR3 length is 15 residues. The germline V gene encodes CDR1 LGHDT and CDR2 YNNKEL (reference sequence). V dropped 6 bases and J dropped 7; count of bases not matched to a gene: 8. In nucleotides, the CDR3 is TGTGCCAGCAGACCCCTGACAGGGGAAAATTCACCCCTCCACTTT. It codes for CASRPLTGENSPLHF.

V usage is TRBV27 and J usage is TRBJ1-2, with TRBD1 identical over 7 bases. The CDR3 totals 14 residues. Germline values: CDR1 MNHEY, CDR2 SMNVEV (reference sequence). Germline trimming cut 5 bases from V and 4 bases from J; bases unmatched to any gene: 7. Here the CDR3 DNA reads TGTGCCAGCAGTCCCGACAGGGCAGGCTATGGCTACACCTTC. Translated, it gives CASSPDRAGYGYTF.

The chain carries TRBV5-6 and TRBJ1-1; tentatively, D is TRBD1 (5 bases). Trimming took 3 bases from V and 8 from J, leaving 11 bases between them. Germline loops: CDR1 SGHDT, CDR2 YYEEEE. The CDR3 has 12 amino acids. CDR3 bases: TGTGCCAGCAGCTCACAGGCCCGGGAAGCTTTCTTT. It encodes CASSSQAREAFF.

The gene calls are TRBV11-1 and TRBJ2-5, with D possibly being TRBD1 or TRBD2 (6 bases each). CDR3 length equals 15 residues. Deletions cut 5 bases from V and 0 bases from J, with 13 bases between. CDR1 and CDR2 (germline): SGHAT, FQDESV (reference sequence). CDR3 sequence: CASSPTGGDQETQYF. The CDR3 coding sequence is TGTGCCAGCAGCCCCACCGGGGGCGACCAAGAGACCCAGTACTTC.

Only a few counts were recorded for this clone. The chain employs TRBV7-9 and TRBJ2-1, with TRBD2 matching over 11 bases. The junction had 3 bases not matched to a gene; V was cut back by 2 bases and J by 6 bases. This CDR3 contains 15 residues. Per the germline V gene, CDR1 is SEHNR and CDR2 is FQNEAQ (reference sequence). CDR3 sequence (DNA): TGTGCCAGCAGCTTAAGGCTAGCGGGAGGCAATGAGCAGTTCTTC. Protein product: CASSLRLAGGNEQFF.

This clone appeared once. CDR3 sequence: CASTGGATYNEQFF. CDR3 bases: TGTGCCAGCACGGGGGGAGCCACCTACAATGAGCAGTTCTTC. The chain carries TRBV28 and TRBJ2-1, with 7 nucleotides matching TRBD2. Trimming at V came to 7 bases and at J to 2 bases, leaving 5 bases not matched to a gene. Germline lookup yields CDR1 MDHEN and CDR2 SYDVKM. This CDR3 comprises 14 residues.

The chain couples TRBV15 to TRBJ2-3, with TRBD2 matching over 8 bases. The germline gives CDR1 LNHNV, CDR2 YYDKDF (reference sequence). This CDR3 comprises 17 residues. V was clipped by 0 bases and J by 4 bases; unmatched bases: 9. The CDR3 spells CATSRDPALAGPDTQYF. Written as DNA, the CDR3 is TGTGCCACCAGCAGAGATCCCGCGCTAGCGGGCCCAGATACGCAGTATTTT.

V is TRBV15 and J is TRBJ2-6, with 12 nucleotides matching TRBD2. The germline CDR1 and CDR2 sequences are LNHNV and YYDKDF (reference sequence). Germline trimming cut 0 bases from V and 0 bases from J; bases unmatched to any gene: 3. This CDR3 comprises 19 residues. The CDR3 bases are TGTGCCACCAGCAGAGAAAGGACTAGCGGGACCTCTGGGGCCAACGTCCTGACTTTC. This encodes CATSRERTSGTSGANVLTF.

The table lists this clone with a few counts. V usage is TRBV30 and J usage is TRBJ2-7; D is possibly TRBD2 (5 bases). The CDR3 extends over 11 amino acids. Trimming left V 5 bases short and J 10 bases short, with 15 bases between. The germline V gene has CDR1 GTSNPN and CDR2 SVGIG (reference sequence). The CDR3 spells CAWGPSYNQYF. CDR3 DNA sequence: TGTGCCTGGGGGCCTAGCTACAATCAGTACTTC.

This chain connects TRBV30 to TRBJ1-5, with D perhaps TRBD1 (6 bases). Germline lookup yields CDR1 GTSNPN and CDR2 SVGIG (reference sequence). The CDR3 is made up of 14 amino acids. The germline V and J ends were trimmed by 1 base and 4 bases, with 11 bases remaining between them. CDR3 region: CAWSADRQNQPQHF. The CDR3 DNA reads TGTGCCTGGAGTGCGGACAGACAAAATCAGCCCCAGCATTTT.

The V call is TRBV6-5, the J call TRBJ2-1; 8 nucleotides match TRBD2. CDR1 is MNHEY and CDR2 is SVGAGI in the germline V gene. This CDR3 is built from 13 residues. Trimming cost V 6 bases and J 9 bases; bases outside gene matches: 7. The CDR3 loop reads CASRGLVIGEQFF. CDR3 in DNA: TGTGCCAGCAGGGGACTAGTAATTGGTGAGCAGTTCTTC.

The genes are TRBV29-1 and TRBJ1-6, with 8 nucleotides matching TRBD1. The germline CDR1 and CDR2 sequences are SQVTM and ANQGSEA. Trimming at V came to 7 bases and at J to 6 bases, leaving 11 bases not matched to a gene. There are 15 residues in the CDR3. CDR3 region: CSASKGDRPNSPLHF. CDR3 nucleotide sequence: TGCAGCGCCTCAAAAGGGGACAGGCCTAATTCACCCCTCCACTTT.

The V gene is TRBV19, the J gene TRBJ1-5; 8 positions agree with TRBD1. Germline V CDR1 and CDR2: LNHDA, SQIVND (reference sequence). V lost 11 bases, J lost 6 bases, and 15 bases stayed unmatched. The CDR3 is made up of 15 amino acids. In nucleotides, the CDR3 is TGTGCCGGTAACCCCCCTACAGGGGGAGGTCAGCCCCAGCATTTT. Protein: CAGNPPTGGGQPQHF.

J is TRBJ2-1 and V is TRBV5-1; 11 bases map to TRBD2. Germline V gene sequence: CDR1 SGHRS, CDR2 YFSETQ. The CDR3 totals 14 residues. V was pared by 5 bases and J by 3 bases, with 1 base of the junction left unmatched. CDR3: CASRTSGNYNEQFF. CDR3 nucleotides: TGCGCCAGCAGGACTAGCGGGAACTACAATGAGCAGTTCTTC.

The gene calls are TRBV18 and TRBJ2-7; D call uncertain. This CDR3 is 15 amino acids long. Germline assignment: CDR1 KGHSH and CDR2 LQKENI. The V gene lost 1 base and the J gene lost 6 bases, with 16 bases spanning the gap. Here the CDR3 reads CASSPLIASVGEQYF. CDR3 DNA sequence: TGTGCCAGCTCACCACTCATCGCTTCGGTCGGCGAGCAGTACTTC.

J is TRBJ1-2 and V is TRBV9, with unresolved D. Germline V gene sequence: CDR1 SGDLS, CDR2 YYNGEE. This CDR3 contains 16 residues. V lost 0 bases, J lost 4 bases, and 16 bases lay in between. The CDR3 sequence: CASSVGTTIRSYGYTF. For the CDR3, the DNA is TGTGCCAGCAGCGTAGGGACCACGATTAGAAGCTATGGCTACACCTTC.

J is TRBJ2-3 and V is TRBV7-9; D is uncertain. The germline gives CDR1 SEHNR, CDR2 FQNEAQ (reference sequence). This CDR3 has 13 amino acids. Trimming pared 3 bases from V and 2 bases from J, leaving 6 bases between. This CDR3 reads CASSFRVTDTQYF. CDR3 nucleotides: TGTGCCAGCAGCTTTAGGGTCACAGATACGCAGTATTTT.

The V call is TRBV28, the J call TRBJ2-1; D not certain. Trimming took 4 bases from V and 1 from J, leaving 14 bases between them. This CDR3 has 16 amino acids. Germline lookup yields CDR1 MDHEN and CDR2 SYDVKM. The CDR3 DNA follows: TGTGCCAGCAGTTCCCGGTGGACGGGTTCCTACAATGAGCAGTTCTTC. Translating gives CASSSRWTGSYNEQFF.

The rearrangement uses TRBV3-1 (or the pseudogene TRBV3-2) and TRBJ1-2, with a possible D match to TRBD1 (5 bases). Per germline, CDR1 LGHDT and CDR2 YNNKEL (reference sequence). V lost 4 bases to trimming and J lost 2 bases, with 11 bases between them. This CDR3 comprises 14 residues. CDR3 coding DNA: TGTGCCAGCAGCCCTCGGGGGGGGAACTATGGCTACACCTTC. The encoded protein is CASSPRGGNYGYTF.